The entry below describes one TCR beta chain. This clone's antigen is unknown. Within one base of it there is no much larger clone, and no base qualities were kept. These data are taken from a study of T-cell reconstitution after alpha-beta-depleted transplantation in children (TCRdb year 2016). For the study in its entirety: T-cell immune reconstitution after TCRalphabeta/CD19-depleted allogeneic hematopoietic cell transplantation in children was quantitatively tracked in the study by means of TCR repertoire profiling.

The library was made by PCR. The listed sequencing device is Illumina HiSeq 2500. Molecular barcoding was employed in the preparation of TCR libraries, with unique molecular identifiers being used to normalize TCRbeta repertoire quantification. The public reads were reanalyzed by TCRdb: fastp trimming at Q25, MiXCR alignment, in-frame beta chains only. Rows with one shared CDR3 protein collapse into an entry with the most common genes and DNA. The sample yields about 500,000 distinct CDR3 sequences; roughly 33% were counted once. Approximately 2.3% of the sample is held by the ten biggest clonotypes. The starting material was PBMCs from the stem cell graft donor, obtained from the stem cell graft. The receptor's source is a human donor who donated a stem cell graft to a child with aplastic anemia.

CDR3 protein: CASSPRASDTDTQYF. The DNA sequence reads TGTGCCAGCTCACCAAGGGCTAGCGATACAGATACGCAGTATTTT. This sequence uses TRBV18 and TRBJ2-3; TRBD2 is possibly the D segment (6 matching bases). The germline V gene provides CDR1 KGHSH and CDR2 LQKENI. The V and J ends are trimmed by 2 bases and 3 bases, leaving 12 bases between them. CDR3 length: 15 amino acids, cysteine to phenylalanine. Of the read, only the CDR3 DNA is kept; its 45 bases are in frame from base 1.